The 2 T cell receptor beta chains below were found in one sample sequenced in a study of cytomegalovirus exposure and HLA in healthy donors (dated by TCRdb to 2015 to 2018). The method behind the library was the immunoSEQ multiplex PCR assay. For the multiplex PCR, a mixture combining 60 forward primers for TCR Vbeta segments and 13 reverse primers for TCR Jbeta segments was used. The source is immuneACCESS, and TCRdb retained only in-frame sequences with V and J called. Part of the clones is not carried over; for the studies checked, unresolved V genes explain less than half of this, and the remainder is unexplained. This sample holds roughly 100,000 clones; about three quarters were observed only once. The ten largest clonotypes hold roughly 5% of the sample. The sample was PBMCs. The receptors come from a female donor in good health and CMV-seropositive.

The J gene is TRBJ2-2, the V gene TRBV9; 8 bases match TRBD2. Germline CDR1 is SGDLS and CDR2 is YYNGEE. Trimming removed 2 bases from V and 4 bases from J; junction bases left unmatched: 7. This CDR3 is 16 amino acids long. The CDR3 nucleotides are TGTGCCAGCAGCGTCACCGGGGGGGCCTCCACCGGGGAGCTGTTTTTT. It is translated as CASSVTGGASTGELFF.

This clone was counted a few times. The V gene is TRBV5-4, the J gene TRBJ1-2; D perhaps matches TRBD1 (6 bases). CDR3 length: 16 amino acids. The V gene's germline CDR1 is SGHNT and CDR2 YYREEE (reference sequence). V shed 5 bases and J shed 7 bases, with 24 bases lying between them. The chain's CDR3 is CASRPPPGADWGGYTF. CDR3 in DNA: TGTGCCAGCAGGCCTCCCCCAGGGGCCGATTGGGGTGGCTACACCTTC.